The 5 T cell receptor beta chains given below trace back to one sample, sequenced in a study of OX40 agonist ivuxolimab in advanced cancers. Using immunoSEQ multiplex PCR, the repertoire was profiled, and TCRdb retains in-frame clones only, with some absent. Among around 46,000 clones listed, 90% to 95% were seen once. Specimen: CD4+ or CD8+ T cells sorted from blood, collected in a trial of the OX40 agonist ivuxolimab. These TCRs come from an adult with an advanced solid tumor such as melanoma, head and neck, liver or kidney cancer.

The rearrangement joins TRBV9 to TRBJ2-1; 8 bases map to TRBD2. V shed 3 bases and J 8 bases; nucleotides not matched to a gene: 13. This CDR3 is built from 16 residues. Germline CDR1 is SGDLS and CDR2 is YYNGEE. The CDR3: CASSGWHGGAVYEQFF. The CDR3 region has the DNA TGTGCCAGCAGCGGATGGCACGGGGGGGCGGTCTATGAGCAGTTCTTC. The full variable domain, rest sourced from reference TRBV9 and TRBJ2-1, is DSGVTQTPKHLITATGQRVTLRCSPRSGDLSVYWYQQSLDQGLQFLIQYYNGEERAKGNILERFSAQQFPDLHSELNLSSLELGDSALYFCASSGWHGGAVYEQFFGPGTRLTVL.

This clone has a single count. CDR3 DNA sequence: TGTGCCAGCAGCTTGCGGCCAGGGGGCTGGGAGGGAAGCAATCAGCCCCAGCATTTT. Amino acids: CASSLRPGGWEGSNQPQHF. The chain uses TRBV5-5 and TRBJ1-5; 8 bases align to TRBD1. The CDR3 spans 19 residues. The germline CDR1 and CDR2 sequences are SGHKS and YYEKEE (reference sequence). V dropped 1 base and J dropped 1; count of bases not matched to a gene: 13.

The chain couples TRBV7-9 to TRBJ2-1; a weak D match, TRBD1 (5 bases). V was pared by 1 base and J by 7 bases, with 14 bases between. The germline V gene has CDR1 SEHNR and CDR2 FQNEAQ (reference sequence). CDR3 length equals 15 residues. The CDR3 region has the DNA TGTGCCAGCAGCTTAGTGGCTTCAGGGTTAAATGAGCAGTTCTTC. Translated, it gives CASSLVASGLNEQFF.

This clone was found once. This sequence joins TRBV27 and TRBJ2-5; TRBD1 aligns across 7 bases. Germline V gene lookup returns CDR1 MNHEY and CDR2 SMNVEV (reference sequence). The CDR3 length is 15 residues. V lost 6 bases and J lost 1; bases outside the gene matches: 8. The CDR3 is CASSSGTATQETQYF. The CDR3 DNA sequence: TGTGCCAGCAGCTCCGGGACAGCGACCCAAGAGACCCAGTACTTC.

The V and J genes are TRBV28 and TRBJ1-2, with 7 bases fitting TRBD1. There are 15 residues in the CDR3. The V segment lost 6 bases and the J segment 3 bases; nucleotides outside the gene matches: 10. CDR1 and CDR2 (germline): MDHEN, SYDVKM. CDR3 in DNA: TGTGCCAGCAGAGGCGCGACAGGGACTCACTATGGCTACACCTTC. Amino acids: CASRGATGTHYGYTF.